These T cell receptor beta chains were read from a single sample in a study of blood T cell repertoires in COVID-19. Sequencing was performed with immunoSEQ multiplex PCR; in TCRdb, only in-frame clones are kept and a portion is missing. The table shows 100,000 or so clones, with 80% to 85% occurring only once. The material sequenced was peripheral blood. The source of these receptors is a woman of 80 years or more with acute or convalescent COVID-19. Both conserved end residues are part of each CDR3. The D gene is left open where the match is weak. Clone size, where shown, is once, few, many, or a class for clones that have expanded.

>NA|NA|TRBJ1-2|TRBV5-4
CASSLDERGYTF
TGTGCCAGCAGCTTGGACGAGAGAGGCTACACCTTC
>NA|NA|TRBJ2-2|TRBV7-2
CASSAGPFTGELFF
TGTGCCAGCAGCGCAGGGCCGTTCACCGGGGAGCTGTTTTTT
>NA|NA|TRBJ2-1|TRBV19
CASSMAGGANNEQFF
TGTGCCAGTAGTATGGCCGGAGGGGCCAACAATGAGCAGTTCTTC
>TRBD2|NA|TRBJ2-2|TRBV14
CASSQDTSGRTGELFF
TGTGCCAGCAGCCAAGATACCAGCGGGAGAACCGGGGAGCTGTTTTTT
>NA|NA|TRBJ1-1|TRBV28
CASTISGGRRSEAFF
TGTGCCAGCACCATCTCCGGGGGAAGAAGGTCTGAAGCTTTCTTT
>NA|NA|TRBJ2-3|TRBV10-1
CASGPGVSDTQYF
TGCGCCAGCGGCCCGGGGGTTTCAGATACGCAGTATTTT
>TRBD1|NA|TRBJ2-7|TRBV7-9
CASSSHRGSSHEQYF
TGTGCCAGCAGCTCCCACAGGGGATCGAGCCACGAGCAGTACTTC
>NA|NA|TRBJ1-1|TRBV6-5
CASSPLEDTEAFF
TGTGCCAGCAGTCCTCTAGAGGACACTGAAGCTTTCTTT
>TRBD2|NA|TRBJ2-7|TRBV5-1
CASKGTSGLTYEQYF
TGCGCCAGCAAAGGGACTAGCGGTTTAACATACGAGCAGTACTTC
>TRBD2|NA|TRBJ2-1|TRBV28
CASGGTSGPSSYNEQFF
TGTGCCAGCGGAGGGACTAGCGGGCCCTCCTCCTACAATGAGCAGTTCTTC
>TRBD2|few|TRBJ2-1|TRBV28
CASNSLAGLNNEQFF
TGTGCCAGCAACTCACTAGCGGGACTAAACAATGAGCAGTTCTTC
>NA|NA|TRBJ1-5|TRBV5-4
CASSLGLGGDWHF
TGTGCCAGCAGCTTGGGACTGGGGGGTGATTGGCATTTT
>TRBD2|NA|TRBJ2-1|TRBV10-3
CAISEKGLATSSYNEQFF
TGTGCCATCAGTGAAAAAGGACTAGCGACAAGCTCCTACAATGAGCAGTTCTTC
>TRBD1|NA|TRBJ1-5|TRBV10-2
CASSDGQGKAQPQHF
TGCGCCAGCAGTGACGGACAGGGGAAGGCGCAGCCCCAGCATTTT
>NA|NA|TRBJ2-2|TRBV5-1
CASSLASVTGELFF
TGCGCCAGCAGCTTGGCTTCGGTAACCGGGGAGCTGTTTTTT
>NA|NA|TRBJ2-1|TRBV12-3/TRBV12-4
CASSRLYNEQFF
TGTGCCAGCAGTCGTCTATACAATGAGCAGTTCTTC
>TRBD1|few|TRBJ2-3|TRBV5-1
CASRSGTGGTDTQYF
TGCGCCAGCAGATCCGGGACAGGGGGGACAGATACGCAGTATTTT
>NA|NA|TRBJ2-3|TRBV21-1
CASGKAGDGTDTQYF
TGTGCCAGCGGTAAAGCGGGAGATGGCACAGATACGCAGTATTTT
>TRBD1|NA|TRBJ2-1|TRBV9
CASSVGATGTGGAGEQFF
TGTGCCAGCAGCGTAGGGGCCACCGGGACAGGGGGCGCGGGGGAGCAGTTCTTC
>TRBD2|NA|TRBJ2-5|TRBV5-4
CASSLASGGVETQYF
TGTGCCAGCAGCTTGGCTAGCGGTGGGGTAGAGACCCAGTACTTC
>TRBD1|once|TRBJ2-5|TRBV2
CASGGQGIRETQYF
TGTGCCAGTGGGGGACAGGGGATTCGGGAGACCCAGTACTTC
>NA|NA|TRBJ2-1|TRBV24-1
CATSGPYNEQFF
TGTGCCACCAGTGGTCCTTACAATGAGCAGTTCTTC
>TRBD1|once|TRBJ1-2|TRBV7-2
CASSQGDRGHGYTF
TGTGCCAGCAGCCAAGGGGACAGGGGCCATGGCTACACCTTC